Following are 20 T cell receptor beta chains from one sample sequenced in a study of shared clonotypes between healthy human individuals. The protocol was immunoSEQ multiplex PCR, while the TCRdb copy is restricted to in-frame clones and leaves out a portion. The table includes millions of clones, more than 80% detected once. The specimen sequenced was naive CD4+ T cells from PBMCs. Indicated subset: CD45RA+ positively selected. The receptors derive from a man younger than 35 in good health. Some clones in this sample may be carry-over from other donors' samples.

This rearrangement joins TRBV4-2 to TRBJ2-3; D call uncertain. Trimming took off 0 bases at V and 4 bases at J, with 8 bases between the two ends. Per the germline V gene, CDR1 is LGHNA and CDR2 is YNFKEQ. The CDR3 length is 14 residues. The CDR3 here is CASSQDLGSDTQYF. Written as DNA, the CDR3 is TGTGCCAGCAGCCAAGATTTGGGGTCAGATACGCAGTATTTT.

V usage is TRBV15 and J usage is TRBJ2-1, with no clear D. From germline, CDR1 is LNHNV and CDR2 YYDKDF (reference sequence). Trimming took off 8 bases at V and 8 bases at J, with 7 bases between the two ends. The CDR3 is made up of 10 amino acids. The CDR3, as DNA: TGTGCCACCGGAGATGATGAGCAGTTCTTC. Its protein is CATGDDEQFF.

The rearrangement links TRBV7-2 to TRBJ2-1; 7 nucleotides match TRBD1. V was clipped by 4 bases and J by 4 bases; unmatched bases: 4. The germline V gene has CDR1 SGHTA and CDR2 FQGNSA. The CDR3 contains 14 residues. CDR3 amino acids: CASSSYRGYNEQFF. The CDR3 coding sequence is TGTGCCAGCAGCTCCTACAGGGGATACAATGAGCAGTTCTTC.

The V call is TRBV5-1, the J call TRBJ1-2, with 10 nucleotides matching TRBD1. With 9 bases clipped from V and 13 bases from J, the junction kept 9 bases outside the gene matches. The CDR3 contains 11 residues. The germline V gene has CDR1 SGHRS and CDR2 YFSETQ. The CDR3 nucleotides read TGCGCCACCCAGACAGGGGGCTTTTTCACCTTC. Residues: CATQTGGFFTF.

The chain employs TRBV11-1 and TRBJ2-7; tentative D call: TRBD1 (6 bases). This CDR3 has 13 residues. Germline assignment: CDR1 SGHAT and CDR2 FQDESV (reference sequence). Trimming removed 2 bases at V and 5 bases at J, with 10 bases between. CDR3 sequence (DNA): TGTGCCAGCAGCTTATTACAGGGTAACGAGCAGTACTTC. It encodes CASSLLQGNEQYF.

This clone has just one count. The rearrangement joins TRBV11-3 to TRBJ2-2; TRBD1 matches at 11 bases. This CDR3 region has 16 residues. CDR1 and CDR2 from the germline V gene are SGHNT and YENEEA. V gave up 5 bases and J gave up 5 bases; unmatched junction bases: 7. For the CDR3, the DNA is TGTGCCAGCAGCGAGTCATGGGACAGGGGGACCGGGGAGCTGTTTTTT. Translating it yields CASSESWDRGTGELFF.

This clone was counted once. This rearrangement joins TRBV9 to TRBJ2-2; 7 bases fit TRBD2. The V gene end was trimmed by 4 bases and the J gene end by 0 bases; junction bases not matched to a gene: 9. The V gene's germline CDR1 is SGDLS and CDR2 YYNGEE. The CDR3 is 17 residues long. CDR3 in DNA: TGTGCCAGCAGCAGAGGGCTAGCGGCTGCGAACACCGGGGAGCTGTTTTTT. This codes for CASSRGLAAANTGELFF. Full variable domain (remainder filled in from reference TRBV9 and TRBJ2-2): DSGVTQTPKHLITATGQRVTLRCSPRSGDLSVYWYQQSLDQGLQFLIQYYNGEERAKGNILERFSAQQFPDLHSELNLSSLELGDSALYFCASSRGLAAANTGELFFGEGSRLTVL.

The chain employs TRBV5-5 and TRBJ1-4; maybe TRBD1 (5 bases). V lost 4 bases, J lost 2 bases, and 18 bases lay in between. The CDR3 sequence is 17 residues long. CDR1 is SGHKS, CDR2 YYEKEE, per germline (reference sequence). This chain's CDR3 is CASSDPLGTRTNEKLFF. The CDR3 nucleotides are TGTGCCAGCAGCGACCCTTTAGGGACGAGGACTAATGAAAAACTGTTTTTT.

The sample holds one count of this clone. CDR3 DNA: TGTGCCAGCACAAGAGGAGGCAGCATCTACGAGCAGTACTTC. It specifies CASTRGGSIYEQYF. The chain recombines TRBV28 with TRBJ2-7; perhaps TRBD2 as D (5 bases). The CDR3 is 14 amino acids. From germline, CDR1 is MDHEN and CDR2 SYDVKM. The V end was cut by 7 bases, the J end by 3 bases, with 16 bases between.

The CDR3 is CASSFMTGNPDTQYF. CDR3 DNA sequence: TGCGCCAGCAGCTTCATGACAGGGAATCCAGATACGCAGTATTTT. This chain joins TRBV5-1 and TRBJ2-3; 7 positions agree with TRBD1. This CDR3 comprises 15 residues. CDR1 is SGHRS and CDR2 is YFSETQ in the germline V gene. Unmatched junction bases numbered 7, after V lost 2 bases and J lost 4 bases.

V gene TRBV5-1 combines with J gene TRBJ1-1, with D maybe TRBD1 (5 bases). V gave up 2 bases and J gave up 4 bases, with 15 bases separating them. CDR3 length equals 15 residues. Germline lookup yields CDR1 SGHRS and CDR2 YFSETQ. The CDR3 DNA reads as TGCGCCAGCAGCTTATCAGGGATTGTGGGCACTGAAGCTTTCTTT. As protein: CASSLSGIVGTEAFF.

The chain joins TRBV7-8 to TRBJ2-7; 8 nucleotides align to TRBD1. V shed 5 bases, J shed 3 bases, and the junction held 9 bases outside the gene matches. This CDR3 comprises 15 residues. Per germline, CDR1 SGHVS and CDR2 FQNEAQ. CDR3 residues: CASSDWTGIYYEQYF. The CDR3 bases are TGTGCCAGCAGCGACTGGACAGGGATTTACTACGAGCAGTACTTC.

V and J are TRBV6-1 and TRBJ2-1; 9 nucleotides match TRBD2. The junction had 14 bases not matched to a gene; V was cut back by 3 bases and J by 8 bases. This CDR3 is 17 amino acids long. Germline assignment: CDR1 MNHNS and CDR2 SASEGT. The CDR3 DNA reads TGTGCCAGCAGTGATCCCCGGCGGGAGGGTTCCCCTTATGAGCAGTTCTTC. This encodes CASSDPRREGSPYEQFF.

This chain joins TRBV11-2 and TRBJ2-5; TRBD1 is a possible D gene (5 bases). The germline CDR1 and CDR2 sequences are SGHAT and FQNNGV. Between the trimmed V and J ends, which lost 5 bases and 4 bases, there was a span of 20 bases. This CDR3 region has 16 residues. The CDR3 loop is CASSAQTGRVGETQYF. The DNA for the CDR3 is TGTGCCAGCAGCGCCCAAACGGGCAGGGTAGGAGAGACCCAGTACTTC.

This clone was seen once. The chain combines TRBV5-8 with TRBJ1-2; D gene unclear. Germline V lookup: CDR1 SGHTS, CDR2 YDEGEE. CDR3 length: 13 residues. Trimming took 7 bases from V and 9 from J, leaving 19 bases between them. CDR3 sequence (DNA): TGTGCCAGCCGCACTGGGAGGAGGATTAGCTACACCTTC. Its protein is CASRTGRRISYTF.

V is TRBV5-1 and J is TRBJ2-1; 10 bases map to TRBD2. V lost 7 bases to trimming and J lost 0 bases; unmatched junction nucleotides: 7. CDR3 size: 16 residues. Germline V CDR1 and CDR2: SGHRS, YFSETQ. The DNA for the CDR3 is TGCGCCAGCGCTAGCGGGAGCGATAGCTCCTACAATGAGCAGTTCTTC. Its protein product is CASASGSDSSYNEQFF.

The gene calls are TRBV4-2 and TRBJ1-2, with D maybe TRBD1 (6 bases). CDR3 size: 12 residues. Germline assignment: CDR1 LGHNA and CDR2 YNFKEQ. The V end was cut by 4 bases, the J end by 3 bases, with 6 bases between. CDR3 DNA sequence: TGTGCCAGCAGCCCAGGGGACTATGGCTACACCTTC. Translating gives CASSPGDYGYTF.

The chain joins TRBV7-6 to TRBJ2-7; possibly TRBD2 for D (6 bases). This CDR3 has 17 amino acids. Trimming removed 1 base at V and 2 bases at J, with 18 bases between. Germline V CDR1 and CDR2: SGHVS, FNYEAQ. The CDR3 nucleotides are TGTGCCAGCAGCTTAGTAGGGACTCAAAACAGCCCCTACGAGCAGTACTTC. Translation gives CASSLVGTQNSPYEQYF.

The chain couples TRBV9 to TRBJ1-4; D perhaps matches TRBD1 (5 bases). The CDR3 length is 13 residues. Germline V gene data show CDR1 as SGDLS and CDR2 as YYNGEE. With 4 bases removed from V and 7 bases from J, the gap between germline ends came to 11 bases. The CDR3 nucleotides are TGTGCCAGCAGCCCCAGGGCGAGTGAAAAACTGTTTTTT. Amino acid sequence: CASSPRASEKLFF.

The chain combines TRBV27 with TRBJ1-5; no reliable D call. Germline V CDR1 and CDR2: MNHEY, SMNVEV (reference sequence). This CDR3 region has 15 residues. Trimming removed 5 bases from V and 0 bases from J, with 11 bases in between. CDR3 DNA sequence: TGTGCCAGCAGTCCGGGTTGGGTTAGCAATCAGCCCCAGCATTTT. This translates into CASSPGWVSNQPQHF.